A single sample gave rise to the 4 T cell receptor beta chains below, sequenced in a study of cytomegalovirus exposure and HLA in healthy donors. The PCR was carried out with 60 Vbeta primers and 13 Jbeta primers. Clones were sequenced by immunoSEQ multiplex PCR, and TCRdb holds only the in-frame ones, with some missing. The table has 130,000 or so clones, approximately 79% seen once; the top ten hold roughly 4%. Sequencing used PBMCs. Every receptor here comes from a man between 45 and 60 years old in good health and CMV-seropositive.

The sample holds a few counts of this clone. The chain joins TRBV27 to TRBJ1-1; unclear D gene. V was clipped by 6 bases and J by 2 bases, with 10 bases between them. Germline values: CDR1 MNHEY, CDR2 SMNVEV (reference sequence). This CDR3 has 13 amino acids. CDR3 DNA sequence: TGTGCCAGCAGGCAGACAAGAAACACTGAAGCTTTCTTT. Translated: CASRQTRNTEAFF.

The chain carries TRBV7-8 and TRBJ2-1; 8 positions agree with TRBD2. CDR3 size: 17 residues. J lost 7 bases, V lost 5 bases, and 16 bases had no gene match. CDR1 SGHVS and CDR2 FQNEAQ come from the germline V gene. CDR3 in DNA: TGTGCCAGCAGCCCCCTCGGAGCGGGGGTCTTATGGAATGAGCAGTTCTTC. Its translation: CASSPLGAGVLWNEQFF.

This clone was seen a handful of times. This chain links TRBV7-2 with TRBJ2-2; possible D gene TRBD1, 7 bases. Per germline, CDR1 SGHTA and CDR2 FQGNSA. CDR3 length: 16 amino acids. Trimming removed 5 bases from V and 4 bases from J, with 17 bases in between. CDR3 sequence: CASSLPNRGLTGELFF. CDR3 nucleotides: TGTGCCAGCAGCCTTCCCAACAGGGGACTCACCGGGGAGCTGTTTTTT.

This rearrangement joins TRBV15 to TRBJ2-7, with D perhaps TRBD1 (5 bases). The CDR3 sequence is 15 residues long. With 0 bases removed from V and 0 bases from J, the gap between germline ends came to 9 bases. Per the germline V gene, CDR1 is LNHNV and CDR2 is YYDKDF (reference sequence). CDR3 region: CATSRDKGFSYEQYF. CDR3 bases: TGTGCCACCAGCAGAGATAAGGGGTTCTCCTACGAGCAGTACTTC.